This entry lists 20 T cell receptor beta chains sequenced from one sample in a study of tumor and adjacent non-tumor tissue in lung cancer (dated by TCRdb to 2016 to 2019). Bulk unsorted tissue served as the source for RNA extraction, and RNA quality was assessed using a NanoDrop ND-1000 and an Agilent 2100. The normal lung samples consisted of distant non-tumor tissue collected more than 3 cm from the tumor edge. The library was obtained by multiplex PCR. Reads for this sample came from an Illumina HiSeq 2500. Following protocols modified from ARM-PCR, the researchers constructed TCRbeta libraries through three rounds of nested PCR with primers (Table S4). The raw public data were reprocessed by TCRdb itself: fastp quality trimming at Q25, MiXCR clonotype calling, in-frame beta chains only. Every distinct CDR3 protein forms one entry, paired with its most common genes and DNA. Counted in this sample were fewer than 75,000 distinct CDR3 sequences; roughly three quarters of them appeared once. The top ten hold under 55% of the sample.

Material for sequencing was distant non-tumor lung tissue. The source is a man aged 55-75 years with non-small cell lung cancer.

This clonotype was seen a few times. Relative to the germline gene, one junction end is altered; a read error may explain this. The gene calls are TRBV20-1 and TRBJ2-3, with 9 positions matching TRBD2. Per germline, CDR1 DFQATT and CDR2 SNEGSKA (reference sequence). This CDR3 has 13 amino acids. CDR3 region: CSAPSGTTDTLYF. In DNA, the CDR3 is TGTAGTGCGCCTAGCGGGACCACAGATACACTGTATTTT.

Turning to this clonotype: The conserved final phenylalanine or tryptophan is absent from the CDR3, which likely points to a read error. The J gene is TRBJ2-7, the V gene TRBV4-2, with 9 bases identical to TRBD2. From germline, CDR1 is LGHNA and CDR2 YNFKEQ. J was trimmed by 2 bases and V by 1 base; bases with no gene match: 0. The CDR3 runs 14 residues. The DNA for the CDR3 is TGTGCCAGCAGCCAAGGCGGGAGGGCCTACGAGCAGTACCTC. This gives the protein CASSQGGRAYEQYL.

The table lists this clonotype with a few counts. J is TRBJ2-7 and V is TRBV12-3 or TRBV12-4, with TRBD1 matching over 9 bases. The CDR3 covers 14 residues. V was clipped by 6 bases and J by 1 base; unmatched bases: 4. The CDR3 nucleotides read TGTGCCAGCAGCTCGACAGGGGGTTCCTACGAGCAGTACTTC. Its translation: CASSSTGGSYEQYF.

The sample holds one count of this clonotype. At one end the junction does not follow the germline gene, possibly because of a read error. The V gene is TRBV11-1, the J gene TRBJ2-7; a weak D match, TRBD1 (7 bases). Germline lookup yields CDR1 SGHAT and CDR2 FQDESV (reference sequence). The CDR3 extends over 15 amino acids. The CDR3 DNA reads as TGTGCCCGCAGCTTAGACCAGGGGGGCCGCTACCTGCAGAACTTC. This encodes CARSLDQGGRYLQNF.

With regard to this clonotype: The junction does not match germline at one end; this may be a read error. The chain combines TRBV6-5 with TRBJ1-1; unclear D gene. The CDR3 contains 15 residues. Germline CDR1 MNHEY, CDR2 SVGAGI. Written as DNA, the CDR3 is TGTGCCAGCAGTTACGGCGGTCAGCTGTCCACTGAAACTTTCTTC. As protein: CASSYGGQLSTETFF.

Notes on this clonotype: It is likely a read error, because the conserved phenylalanine at the end of the CDR3 is missing. The DNA is omitted, as the CDR3 cannot be located on it reliably, and the CDR3 follows TCRdb's listing. The chain combines TRBV29-1 with TRBJ2-6; the table's D call of TRBD2 was not tested on the DNA. Germline-derived CDR1 and CDR2 are SQVTM and ANQGSEA. Termini included, the CDR3 measures 15 amino acids. The CDR3 sequence: CSVAAGGTGANVLIS.

About this clonotype: This may arise from a read error, as a much more abundant clone is one base away. The chain is built from TRBV28 and TRBJ2-5, with TRBD2 identical over 8 bases. The CDR3 has 13 residues. Per germline, CDR1 MDHEN and CDR2 SYDVKM. The CDR3 loop reads CASQREWQETRYF. The CDR3 DNA is TGTGCCAGCCAGCGGGAGTGGCAAGAGACCCGGTACTTC.

The V call is TRBV6-1, the J call TRBJ2-2; D tentatively reads TRBD1 or TRBD2 (5 bases each). The CDR3 totals 17 residues. In germline, CDR1 is MNHNS, CDR2 SASEGT. This CDR3 is CASQLTTSGADTGELFF. The CDR3 DNA reads TGTGCAAGCCAGTTGACAACTAGTGGGGCGGACACCGGGGAGCTGTTTTTT.

As to this clonotype: Since a much larger clone is just one base distant, this may be a read error. V is TRBV20-1 and J is TRBJ2-1, with 11 bases lining up with TRBD2. The germline CDR1 and CDR2 sequences are DFQATT and SNEGSKA (reference sequence). J was trimmed by 0 bases and V by 0 bases; bases with no gene match: 10. This CDR3 has 19 residues. CDR3 nucleotide sequence: TGCAGTGCTAGAGACAAGGGACTAGCGGAAGGGCCCTCCTACAATGAGCAGTTCTTC. This codes for CSARDKGLAEGPSYNEQFF.

Comments on this clonotype: A single base separates this from a much larger clone, so it may be a read error. V is TRBV30 and J is TRBJ2-7, with D possibly matching TRBD2 (7 bases). The length of the CDR3 is 14 residues. Per the germline V gene, CDR1 is GTSNPN and CDR2 is SVGIG (reference sequence). The CDR3 sequence: CTWRGGQGHYEQYF. The CDR3 nucleotides are TGTACCTGGAGGGGGGGTCAGGGTCACTACGAGCAGTACTTC.

Turning to this clonotype: The junction does not match germline at one end; this may be a read error. This CDR3 reads CTSSSGNRNGELFF. The DNA for the CDR3 is TGTACCAGCAGTTCGGGTAACCGGAACGGGGAGCTTTTTTTT. This chain uses TRBV28 with TRBJ2-2, with a tentative D call TRBD2 (5 bases). The CDR3 totals 14 residues. CDR1 is MDHEN, CDR2 SYDVKM, per germline.

Comments on this clonotype: A junction boundary mismatches the germline segment, possibly from a read error. The V gene is TRBV11-3, the J gene TRBJ2-3; no definite D call. The CDR3 totals 14 residues. Germline V lookup: CDR1 SGHNT, CDR2 YENEEA. The CDR3 protein is CAGSLDLHTDTQYF. As DNA, the CDR3 is TGTGCCGGCAGCTTAGATCTACACACAGATACGCAGTATTTT.

About this clonotype: Since a much larger clone is just one base distant, this may be a read error. V usage is TRBV19 and J usage is TRBJ2-7; TRBD1 aligns across 11 bases. CDR1 and CDR2 (germline): LNHDA, SQIVND (reference sequence). The V segment lost 3 bases and the J segment 6 bases; nucleotides outside the gene matches: 16. CDR3 length: 18 residues. CDR3: CASSIKGQGGIAPLEQYF. In nucleotides, the CDR3 is TGTGCCAGTAGTATCAAGGGACAGGGGGGGATCGCCCCTCTCGAGCAGTACTTC.

A word on this clonotype: The junction and the germline gene differ at one end; a read error may be behind it. This rearrangement joins TRBV4-1 to TRBJ1-1; D ambiguous. There are 11 residues in the CDR3. Per the germline V gene, CDR1 is MGHRA and CDR2 is YSYEKL. CDR3 DNA: TGCGCCAGCGGCCACGGCTCCGAGGCTTTCTTT. This codes for CASGHGSEAFF.

In this sample, this clonotype turned up once. The rearrangement links TRBV20-1 to TRBJ2-1; weak D call: TRBD2 (5 bases). The ends were cut back, 7 bases at V and 6 bases at J, with 19 bases in the middle. The germline gives CDR1 DFQATT, CDR2 SNEGSKA (reference sequence). This CDR3 comprises 14 residues. In DNA, the CDR3 is TGCAGTGATATCGACGAGAGGGTCGCCAATGAGCAGTTCTTC. Its protein product is CSDIDERVANEQFF.

This rearrangement joins TRBV4-1 to TRBJ1-1, with no clear D. The CDR3 extends over 15 amino acids. Trimming took 8 bases from V and 5 from J, leaving 21 bases between them. CDR1 is MGHRA, CDR2 YSYEKL, per germline. The CDR3 region has the DNA TGCGCCAGCGGTCTAAGGGCCTCCTGGGGAACTGAAGCTTTCTTT. It codes for CASGLRASWGTEAFF.

Worth noting for this clonotype: One end of the junction fails to match germline, which may point to a read error. V and J are TRBV29-1 and TRBJ2-5; a weak D match, TRBD1 (5 bases). The CDR3 totals 13 residues. Germline V gives CDR1 SQVTM, CDR2 ANQGSEA. The CDR3 here is CSVVTAAKETQYF. The CDR3 DNA is TGCAGTGTTGTGACAGCCGCAAAAGAGACCCAGTACTTC.

This clonotype was observed at least ten times. The J gene is TRBJ1-1, the V gene TRBV5-1; D remains unclear. The CDR3 extends over 15 amino acids. The germline V and J ends were trimmed by 0 bases and 5 bases, with 14 bases remaining between them. Germline CDR1 SGHRS, CDR2 YFSETQ. CDR3: CASSLAAGEWTEAFF. CDR3 DNA: TGCGCCAGCAGCTTGGCCGCAGGAGAATGGACTGAAGCTTTCTTT.

The V call is TRBV4-2, the J call TRBJ2-7; 7 nucleotides align to TRBD2. Germline V CDR1 and CDR2: LGHNA, YNFKEQ. The CDR3 covers 14 residues. The junction had 11 bases not matched to a gene; V was cut back by 0 bases and J by 12 bases. DNA of the CDR3: TGTGCCAGCAGCCAAGACGGGATTAGCGGGTGTAGGTACTTC. Its translation is CASSQDGISGCRYF.

Concerning this clonotype: At one end the junction does not follow the germline gene, possibly because of a read error. The V call is TRBV29-1, the J call TRBJ2-1; TRBD2 is a possible D gene (5 bases). The CDR3 consists of 13 residues. From germline, CDR1 is SQVTM and CDR2 ANQGSEA. The CDR3 DNA reads TGCAGCGTTGATCCGCGGGCCAACAATGTGCAGTTCTTC. This codes for CSVDPRANNVQFF.